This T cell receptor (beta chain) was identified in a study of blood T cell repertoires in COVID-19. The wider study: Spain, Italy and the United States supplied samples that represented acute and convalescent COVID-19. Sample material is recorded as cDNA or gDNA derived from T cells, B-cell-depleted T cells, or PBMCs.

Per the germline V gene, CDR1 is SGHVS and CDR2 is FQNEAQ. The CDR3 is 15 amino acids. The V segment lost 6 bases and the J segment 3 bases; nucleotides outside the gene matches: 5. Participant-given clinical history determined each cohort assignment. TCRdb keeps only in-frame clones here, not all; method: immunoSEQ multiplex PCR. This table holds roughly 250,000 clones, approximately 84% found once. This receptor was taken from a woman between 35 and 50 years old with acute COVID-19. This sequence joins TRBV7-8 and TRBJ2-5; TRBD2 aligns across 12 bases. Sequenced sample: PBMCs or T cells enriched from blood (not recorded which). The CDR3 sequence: CASSPRLAGEETQYF. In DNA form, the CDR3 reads TGTGCCAGCAGTCCTAGACTAGCGGGAGAAGAGACCCAGTACTTC.